The next 17 T cell receptor beta chains were all read from a single sample in a study of shared clonotypes between healthy human individuals (TCRdb year 2020). The library was generated by the immunoSEQ multiplex PCR assay. TCRdb stores this immuneACCESS table with in-frame sequences only. Part of the clones is absent; in the studies checked, under half of the shortfall reflects unresolved V genes, and no reason is known for the rest. The sample table lists approximately 1.5 million clones, approximately 98% of them with a count of one. The ten largest clones take up about 0.4% of the sample. What was sequenced was naive CD4+ T cells sorted from blood. Sample cell subset or site, as interpreted from the label and publication: CD45RA+ positively selected. The receptors stem from a man between 25 and 39 years old in good health.

The chain has TRBV5-4 and TRBJ1-2; D is possibly TRBD1 (5 bases). The germline V gene encodes CDR1 SGHNT and CDR2 YYREEE (reference sequence). With 5 bases removed from V and 4 bases from J, the gap between germline ends came to 12 bases. The CDR3 is made up of 13 amino acids. This chain's CDR3 is CASSRDGTYGYTF. DNA for the CDR3: TGTGCCAGCAGTCGGGACGGAACCTATGGCTACACCTTC.

The rearrangement uses TRBV19 and TRBJ2-7; 7 bases line up with TRBD2. The CDR3 consists of 14 residues. J was trimmed by 0 bases and V by 5 bases; bases with no gene match: 4. Germline V gene lookup returns CDR1 LNHDA and CDR2 SQIVND (reference sequence). The CDR3 is CASSAGGSSYEQYF. The CDR3 nucleotides are TGTGCCAGTAGTGCCGGGGGGAGCTCCTACGAGCAGTACTTC.

This chain connects TRBV11-2 to TRBJ2-1, with 12 bases identical to TRBD2. The CDR3 runs to 15 residues. V was clipped by 5 bases and J by 8 bases; unmatched bases: 7. Per the germline V gene, CDR1 is SGHAT and CDR2 is FQNNGV. The CDR3 DNA reads as TGTGCCAGCAGCGAGACTAGCGGGAGCTTATATGAGCAGTTCTTC. This translates into CASSETSGSLYEQFF.

The chain joins TRBV19 to TRBJ2-1; D possibly corresponds to TRBD2 (5 bases). Trimming stripped 3 bases from V and 12 bases from J, with 12 bases between. The CDR3 extends over 12 amino acids. The germline V gene encodes CDR1 LNHDA and CDR2 SQIVND (reference sequence). In DNA form, the CDR3 reads TGTGCCAGTAGTATCCCCGGCACTAGGCAGTTCTTC. Amino acid sequence: CASSIPGTRQFF.

V is TRBV28 and J is TRBJ2-1; 7 bases align to TRBD2. CDR3 length equals 16 residues. V lost 5 bases and J lost 7; bases outside the gene matches: 14. Germline values: CDR1 MDHEN, CDR2 SYDVKM. As DNA, the CDR3 is TGTGCCAGCAGTGGATCGACTAGCACTACTTGGAATGAGCAGTTCTTC. Its protein product is CASSGSTSTTWNEQFF.

This sequence joins TRBV10-3 and TRBJ1-1; the D gene is possibly TRBD1 (6 bases). The CDR3 length is 11 residues. The V and J ends lost 11 bases and 1 base respectively, with 8 bases between them. Germline CDR1 and CDR2: ENHRY and SYGVKD. In nucleotides, the CDR3 is TGTGCCTCGGGACAGAACACTGAAGCTTTCTTT. Protein sequence: CASGQNTEAFF.

The V gene is TRBV15, the J gene TRBJ2-3; D ambiguous. The CDR3 has 13 residues. Trimming took off 0 bases at V and 5 bases at J, with 6 bases between the two ends. Germline CDR1 and CDR2: LNHNV and YYDKDF (reference sequence). The CDR3 sequence: CATSREGGDTQYF. The CDR3 DNA is TGTGCCACCAGCAGAGAAGGTGGAGATACGCAGTATTTT.

The rearrangement joins TRBV18 to TRBJ2-5; D is perhaps TRBD1 or TRBD2 (5 bases each). This CDR3 contains 15 residues. Germline V CDR1 and CDR2: KGHSH, LQKENI. V was trimmed by 3 bases and J by 11 bases, leaving 22 bases between them. Here the CDR3 DNA reads TGTGCCAGCTCACCCCTGGGACGGAACTCTAATGAGCAGTACTTC. It specifies CASSPLGRNSNEQYF.

The V call is TRBV15, the J call TRBJ2-7, with D tentatively TRBD1 (6 bases). The CDR3 sequence is 16 residues long. The germline V gene has CDR1 LNHNV and CDR2 YYDKDF (reference sequence). V gave up 3 bases and J gave up 2 bases, with 17 bases separating them. CDR3 DNA: TGTGCCACCAGCAGTCCCAGGGGCAGACACCCCTACGAGCAGTACTTC. It specifies CATSSPRGRHPYEQYF.

Turning to this clone: Other DNA sequences in the same sample also yield this CDR3. This chain connects TRBV6-5 to TRBJ2-7; D ambiguous. The CDR3 consists of 14 residues. V lost 3 bases to trimming and J lost 2 bases, with 11 bases between them. From germline, CDR1 is MNHEY and CDR2 SVGAGI. CDR3 nucleotide sequence: TGTGCCAGCAGTTATTCCGGACCCCCCTACGAGCAGTACTTC. Translated: CASSYSGPPYEQYF.

The DNA of the CDR3 is TGTGCCAGCAGCTTCGGGACTAGCGGGGGCTACGAGCAGTACTTC. Encoded protein: CASSFGTSGGYEQYF. The chain employs TRBV5-4 and TRBJ2-7; TRBD2 agrees at 14 bases. J was trimmed by 3 bases and V by 2 bases; bases with no gene match: 1. CDR1 is SGHNT, CDR2 YYREEE, per germline (reference sequence). This CDR3 has 15 residues.

This clone was recorded only once. The CDR3 here is CASRLQGVTYEQYF. For the CDR3, the DNA is TGTGCCAGCAGGCTTCAGGGGGTAACCTACGAGCAGTACTTC. V usage is TRBV28 and J usage is TRBJ2-7, with 7 bases matching TRBD1. This CDR3 is 14 amino acids long. V dropped 6 bases and J dropped 2; count of bases not matched to a gene: 7. Germline-derived CDR1 and CDR2 are MDHEN and SYDVKM.

The table lists this clone with a count of one. The chain joins TRBV11-2 to TRBJ2-1; TRBD1 or TRBD2 may be the D gene (5 bases each). The germline V gene encodes CDR1 SGHAT and CDR2 FQNNGV. The CDR3 extends over 14 amino acids. V shed 0 bases and J shed 12 bases, with 15 bases lying between them. The CDR3 here is CASSLEGRQWGQFF. The CDR3 DNA sequence: TGTGCCAGCAGCTTAGAGGGGAGACAGTGGGGGCAGTTCTTC.

The CDR3 DNA follows: TGTGCCAGCAGGCCCGGGGACAGTTCTAATGAAAAACTGTTTTTT. It specifies CASRPGDSSNEKLFF. The genes are TRBV2 and TRBJ1-4; 7 nucleotides line up with TRBD1. J was trimmed by 3 bases and V by 6 bases; bases with no gene match: 7. CDR1 and CDR2 from the germline V gene are SNHLY and FYNNEI. This CDR3 is built from 15 residues.

V and J are TRBV10-1 and TRBJ2-3, with D perhaps TRBD2 (5 bases). This CDR3 contains 14 residues. The V and J ends lost 6 bases and 0 bases respectively, with 10 bases between them. CDR1 is WNHNN, CDR2 SYGVQD, per germline (reference sequence). CDR3 nucleotide sequence: TGCGCCAGCAGAGGAGCGGCAAGCACAGATACGCAGTATTTT. Its protein is CASRGAASTDTQYF.

The chain combines TRBV7-9 with TRBJ2-3; no clear D gene. Germline V lookup: CDR1 SEHNR, CDR2 FQNEAQ (reference sequence). Trimming left V 1 base short and J 5 bases short, with 7 bases between. This CDR3 is 13 amino acids long. CDR3: CASSLDPRDTQYF. The DNA for the CDR3 is TGTGCCAGCAGCTTAGACCCCCGAGATACGCAGTATTTT.

This clone was found once. CDR3 region: CASSGSVGANVLTF. The DNA of the CDR3 is TGTGCCAGCAGTGGAAGTGTTGGGGCCAACGTCCTGACTTTC. V is TRBV28 and J is TRBJ2-6; D is unclear. This CDR3 comprises 14 residues. The germline V gene has CDR1 MDHEN and CDR2 SYDVKM. The V end lost 5 bases, the J end lost 3 bases, and 8 bases lay between the germline ends.